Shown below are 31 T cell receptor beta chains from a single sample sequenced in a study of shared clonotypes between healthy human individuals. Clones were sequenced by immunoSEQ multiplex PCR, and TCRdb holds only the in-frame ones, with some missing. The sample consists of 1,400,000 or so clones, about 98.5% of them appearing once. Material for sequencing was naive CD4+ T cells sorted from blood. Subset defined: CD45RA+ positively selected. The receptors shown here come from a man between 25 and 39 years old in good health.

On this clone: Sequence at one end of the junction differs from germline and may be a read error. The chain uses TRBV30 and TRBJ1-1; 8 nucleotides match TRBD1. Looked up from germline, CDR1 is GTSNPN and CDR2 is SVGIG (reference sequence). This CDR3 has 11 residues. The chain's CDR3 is CAWAQGADAFF. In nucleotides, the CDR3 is TGTGCCTGGGCTCAGGGGGCTGACGCTTTCTTT.

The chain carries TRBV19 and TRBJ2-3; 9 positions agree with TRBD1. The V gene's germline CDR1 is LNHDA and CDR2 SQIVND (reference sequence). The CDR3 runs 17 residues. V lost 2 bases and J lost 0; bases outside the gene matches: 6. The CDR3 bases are TGTGCCAGTAGTATAAACAGGGGGCCGAGTAGCACAGATACGCAGTATTTT. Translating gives CASSINRGPSSTDTQYF.

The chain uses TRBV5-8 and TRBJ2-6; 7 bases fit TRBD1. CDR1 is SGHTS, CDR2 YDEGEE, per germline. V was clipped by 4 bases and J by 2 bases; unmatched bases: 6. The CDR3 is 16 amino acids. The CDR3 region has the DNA TGTGCCAGCAGCAGAGCGACAGGGCCTGGGGCCAACGTCCTGACTTTC. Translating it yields CASSRATGPGANVLTF.

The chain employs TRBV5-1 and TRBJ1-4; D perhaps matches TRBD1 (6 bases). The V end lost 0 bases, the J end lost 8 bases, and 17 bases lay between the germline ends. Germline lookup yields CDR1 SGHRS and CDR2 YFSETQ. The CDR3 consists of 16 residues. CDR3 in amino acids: CASSLGSGAEKEKLFF. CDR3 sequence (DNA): TGCGCCAGCAGCTTGGGGTCAGGGGCGGAAAAAGAAAAACTGTTTTTT.

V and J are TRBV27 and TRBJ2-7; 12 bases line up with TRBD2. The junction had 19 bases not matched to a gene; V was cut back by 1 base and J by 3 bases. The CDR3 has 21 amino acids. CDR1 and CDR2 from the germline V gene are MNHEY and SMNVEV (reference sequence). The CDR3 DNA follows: TGTGCCAGCAGTTTATATAAAGTGTCTAGCGGGAGGGCCGGGGGATTCTACGAGCAGTACTTC. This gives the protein CASSLYKVSSGRAGGFYEQYF.

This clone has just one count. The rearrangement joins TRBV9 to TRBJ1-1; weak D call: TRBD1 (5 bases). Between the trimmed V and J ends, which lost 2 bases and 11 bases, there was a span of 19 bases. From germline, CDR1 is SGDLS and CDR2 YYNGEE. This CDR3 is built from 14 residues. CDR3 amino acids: CASSVVQGPQKAFF. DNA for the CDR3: TGTGCCAGCAGCGTCGTGCAGGGCCCCCAGAAGGCTTTCTTT.

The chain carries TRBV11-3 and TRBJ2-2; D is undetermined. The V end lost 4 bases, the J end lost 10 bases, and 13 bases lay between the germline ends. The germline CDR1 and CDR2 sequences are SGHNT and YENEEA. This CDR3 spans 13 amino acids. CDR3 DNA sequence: TGTGCCAGCAGCTCCTGGTTATGGGAGGAGCTGTTTTTT. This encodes CASSSWLWEELFF.

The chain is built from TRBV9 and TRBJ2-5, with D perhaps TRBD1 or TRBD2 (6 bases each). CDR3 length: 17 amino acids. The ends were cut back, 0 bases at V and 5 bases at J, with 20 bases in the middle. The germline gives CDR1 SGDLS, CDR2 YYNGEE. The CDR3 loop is CASSVGGDGGNGETQYF. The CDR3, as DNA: TGTGCCAGCAGCGTAGGCGGGGATGGGGGCAACGGGGAGACCCAGTACTTC.

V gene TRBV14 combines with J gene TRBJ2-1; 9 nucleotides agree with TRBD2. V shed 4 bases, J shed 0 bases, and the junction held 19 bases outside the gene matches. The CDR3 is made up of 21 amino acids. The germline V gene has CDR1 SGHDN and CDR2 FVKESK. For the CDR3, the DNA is TGTGCCAGCAGCCCCCCGCGGGAACTAGCGGGCCCCAAGGCCTCCTACAATGAGCAGTTCTTC. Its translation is CASSPPRELAGPKASYNEQFF.

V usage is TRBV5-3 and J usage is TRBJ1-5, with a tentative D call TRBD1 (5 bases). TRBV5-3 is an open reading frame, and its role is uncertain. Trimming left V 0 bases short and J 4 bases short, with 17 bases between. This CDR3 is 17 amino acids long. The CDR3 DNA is TGTGCCAGAAGCTTGGGCACGCAGGGAGCCGATAATCAGCCCCAGCATTTT. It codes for CARSLGTQGADNQPQHF.

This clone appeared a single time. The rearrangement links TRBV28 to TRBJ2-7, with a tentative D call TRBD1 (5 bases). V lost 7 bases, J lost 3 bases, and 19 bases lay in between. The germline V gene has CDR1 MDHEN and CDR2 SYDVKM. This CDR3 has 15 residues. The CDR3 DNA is TGTGCCAGCACCACCCCGAAGGGGATGGGCTACGAGCAGTACTTC. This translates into CASTTPKGMGYEQYF.

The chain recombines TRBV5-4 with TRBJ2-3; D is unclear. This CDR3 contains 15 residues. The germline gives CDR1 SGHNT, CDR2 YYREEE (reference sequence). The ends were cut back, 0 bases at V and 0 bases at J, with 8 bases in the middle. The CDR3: CASSLEGFSTDTQYF. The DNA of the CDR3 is TGTGCCAGCAGCTTGGAGGGATTTAGCACAGATACGCAGTATTTT.

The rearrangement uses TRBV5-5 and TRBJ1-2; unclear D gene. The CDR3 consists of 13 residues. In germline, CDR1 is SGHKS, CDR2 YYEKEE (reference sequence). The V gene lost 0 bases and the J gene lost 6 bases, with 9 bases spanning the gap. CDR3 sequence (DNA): TGTGCCAGCAGCTTGGCCGCCGGGGATGGCTACACCTTC. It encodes CASSLAAGDGYTF.

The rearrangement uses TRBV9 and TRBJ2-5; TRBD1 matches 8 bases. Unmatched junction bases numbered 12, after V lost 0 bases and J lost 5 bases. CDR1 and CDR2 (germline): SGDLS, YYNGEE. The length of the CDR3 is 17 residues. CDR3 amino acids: CASSVDGAGGVLETQYF. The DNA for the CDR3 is TGTGCCAGCAGCGTAGATGGGGCAGGGGGCGTGTTGGAGACCCAGTACTTC.

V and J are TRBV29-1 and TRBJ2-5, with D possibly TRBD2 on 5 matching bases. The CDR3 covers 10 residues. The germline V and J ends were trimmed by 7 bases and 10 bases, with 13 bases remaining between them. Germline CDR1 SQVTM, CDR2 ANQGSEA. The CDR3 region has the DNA TGCAGCGGGACGTTCGGGATCCAGTACTTC. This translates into CSGTFGIQYF.

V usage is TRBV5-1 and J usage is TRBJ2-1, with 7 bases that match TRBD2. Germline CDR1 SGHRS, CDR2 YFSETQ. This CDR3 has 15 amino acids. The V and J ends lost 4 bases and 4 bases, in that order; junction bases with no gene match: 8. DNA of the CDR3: TGCGCCAGCAGCCGAAACTTAGCGGGTTACAATGAGCAGTTCTTC. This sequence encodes CASSRNLAGYNEQFF.

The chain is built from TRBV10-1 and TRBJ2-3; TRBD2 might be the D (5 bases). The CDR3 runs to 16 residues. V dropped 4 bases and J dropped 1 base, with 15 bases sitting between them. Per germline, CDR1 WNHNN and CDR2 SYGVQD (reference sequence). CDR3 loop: CASSAAELAGTDTQYF. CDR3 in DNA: TGCGCCAGCAGTGCAGCGGAATTGGCGGGCACAGATACGCAGTATTTT.

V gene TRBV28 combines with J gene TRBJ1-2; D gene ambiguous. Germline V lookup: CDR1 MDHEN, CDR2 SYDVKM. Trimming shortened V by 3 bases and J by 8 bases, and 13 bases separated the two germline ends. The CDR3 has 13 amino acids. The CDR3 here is CASSFEEVEGYTF. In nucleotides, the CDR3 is TGTGCCAGCAGTTTTGAGGAAGTGGAAGGCTACACCTTC.

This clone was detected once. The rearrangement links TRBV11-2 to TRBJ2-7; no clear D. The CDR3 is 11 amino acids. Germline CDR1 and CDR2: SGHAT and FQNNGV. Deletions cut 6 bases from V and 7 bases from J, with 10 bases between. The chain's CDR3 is CASREGREQYF. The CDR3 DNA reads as TGTGCCAGCAGGGAAGGGCGGGAGCAGTACTTC. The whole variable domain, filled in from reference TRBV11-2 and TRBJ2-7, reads EAGVAQSPRYKIIEKRQSVAFWCNPISGHATLYWYQQILGQGPKLLIQFQNNGVVDDSQLPKDRFSAERLKGVDSTLKIQPAKLEDSAVYLCASREGREQYFGPGTRLTVT.

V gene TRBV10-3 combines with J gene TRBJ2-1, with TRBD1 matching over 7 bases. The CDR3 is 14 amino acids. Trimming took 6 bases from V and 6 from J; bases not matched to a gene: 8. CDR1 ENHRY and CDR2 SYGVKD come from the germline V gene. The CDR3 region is CAIRGDSSRNEQFF. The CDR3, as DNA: TGTGCCATCAGGGGGGACAGTTCCCGCAATGAGCAGTTCTTC.

The chain's CDR3 is CATSRDYQKRETQYF. CDR3 DNA: TGTGCCACCAGCAGAGATTACCAAAAGCGGGAGACCCAGTACTTC. The V and J genes are TRBV15 and TRBJ2-5; TRBD2 is a possible D gene (5 bases). Trimming left V 0 bases short and J 5 bases short, with 13 bases between. The CDR3 has 15 amino acids. Germline CDR1 and CDR2: LNHNV and YYDKDF (reference sequence).

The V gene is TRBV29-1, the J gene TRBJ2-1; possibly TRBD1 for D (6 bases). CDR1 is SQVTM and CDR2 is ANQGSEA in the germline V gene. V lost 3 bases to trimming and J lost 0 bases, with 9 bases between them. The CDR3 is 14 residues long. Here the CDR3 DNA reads TGCAGCGTTGATTCAGGGGTCTCCTACAATGAGCAGTTCTTC. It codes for CSVDSGVSYNEQFF.

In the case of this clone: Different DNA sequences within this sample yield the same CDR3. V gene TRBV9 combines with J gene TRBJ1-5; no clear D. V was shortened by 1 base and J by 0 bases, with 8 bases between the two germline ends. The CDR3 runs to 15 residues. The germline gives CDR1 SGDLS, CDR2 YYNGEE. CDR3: CASSVTGYSNQPQHF. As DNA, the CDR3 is TGTGCCAGCAGCGTAACGGGGTATAGCAATCAGCCCCAGCATTTT.

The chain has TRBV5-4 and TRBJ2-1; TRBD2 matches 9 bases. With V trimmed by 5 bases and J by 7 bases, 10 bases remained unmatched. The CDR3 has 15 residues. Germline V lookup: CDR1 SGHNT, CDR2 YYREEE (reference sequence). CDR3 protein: CASSSGVAGENEQFF. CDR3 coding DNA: TGTGCCAGCAGTTCGGGAGTAGCGGGAGAAAATGAGCAGTTCTTC.

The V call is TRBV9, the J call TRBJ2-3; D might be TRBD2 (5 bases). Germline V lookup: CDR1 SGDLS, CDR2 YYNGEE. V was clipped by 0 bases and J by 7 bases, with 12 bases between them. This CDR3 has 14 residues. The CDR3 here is CASSVEGRGNTQYF. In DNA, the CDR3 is TGTGCCAGCAGCGTAGAAGGGAGAGGGAATACGCAGTATTTT.

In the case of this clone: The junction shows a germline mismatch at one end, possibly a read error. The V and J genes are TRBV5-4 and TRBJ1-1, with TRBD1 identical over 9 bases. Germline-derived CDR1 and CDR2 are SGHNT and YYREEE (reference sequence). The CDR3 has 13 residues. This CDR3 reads CASSLEPLGQGTF. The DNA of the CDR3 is TGTGCCAGCAGCTTGGAACCTCTAGGACAGGGGACCTTT. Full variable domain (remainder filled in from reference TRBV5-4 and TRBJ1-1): ETGVTQSPTHLIKTRGQQVTLRCSSQSGHNTVSWYQQALGQGPQFIFQYYREEENGRGNFPPRFSGLQFPNYSSELNVNALELDDSALYLCASSLEPLGQGTFGQGTRLTVV.

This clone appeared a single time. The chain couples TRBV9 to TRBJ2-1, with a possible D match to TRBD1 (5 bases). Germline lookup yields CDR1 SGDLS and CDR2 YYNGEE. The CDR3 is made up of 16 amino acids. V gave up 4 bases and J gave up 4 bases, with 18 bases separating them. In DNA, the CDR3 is TGTGCCAGCAGCTTCAGAGGTGACAGACTTTACAATGAGCAGTTCTTC. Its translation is CASSFRGDRLYNEQFF.

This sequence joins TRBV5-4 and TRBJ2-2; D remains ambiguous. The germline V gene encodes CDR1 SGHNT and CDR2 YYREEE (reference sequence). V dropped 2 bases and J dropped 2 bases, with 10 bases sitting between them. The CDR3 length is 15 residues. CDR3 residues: CASSFTSPNTGELFF. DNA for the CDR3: TGTGCCAGCAGCTTCACTTCTCCTAACACCGGGGAGCTGTTTTTT.

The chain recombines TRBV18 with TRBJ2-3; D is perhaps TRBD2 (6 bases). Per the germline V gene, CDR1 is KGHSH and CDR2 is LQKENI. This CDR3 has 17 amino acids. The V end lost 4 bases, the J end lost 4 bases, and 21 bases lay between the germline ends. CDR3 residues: CASSLLRGGTDSDTQYF. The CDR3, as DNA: TGTGCCAGCTCACTACTCCGGGGCGGGACGGACTCAGATACGCAGTATTTT.

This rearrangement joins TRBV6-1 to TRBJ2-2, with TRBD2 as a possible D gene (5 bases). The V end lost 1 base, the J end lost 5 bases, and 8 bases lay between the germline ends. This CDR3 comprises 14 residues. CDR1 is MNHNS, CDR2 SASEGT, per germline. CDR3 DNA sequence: TGTGCCAGCAGTGAAGGGTCGGGGACCGGGGAGCTGTTTTTT. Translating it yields CASSEGSGTGELFF.

CDR3 in amino acids: CASSRGQGRWDQETQYF. The DNA for the CDR3 is TGTGCCAGCAGCCGAGGACAGGGGAGGTGGGATCAAGAGACCCAGTACTTC. The chain uses TRBV7-3 and TRBJ2-5, with TRBD1 matching 9 bases. V shed 5 bases and J 2 bases; nucleotides not matched to a gene: 12. This CDR3 is built from 17 residues. Germline assignment: CDR1 SGHTA and CDR2 FQGTGA. The full variable domain, rest sourced from reference TRBV7-3 and TRBJ2-5, is GAGVSQTPSNKVTEKGKYVELRCDPISGHTALYWYRQSLGQGPEFLIYFQGTGAADDSGLPNDRFFAVRPEGSVSTLKIQRTERGDSAVYLCASSRGQGRWDQETQYFGPGTRLLVL.